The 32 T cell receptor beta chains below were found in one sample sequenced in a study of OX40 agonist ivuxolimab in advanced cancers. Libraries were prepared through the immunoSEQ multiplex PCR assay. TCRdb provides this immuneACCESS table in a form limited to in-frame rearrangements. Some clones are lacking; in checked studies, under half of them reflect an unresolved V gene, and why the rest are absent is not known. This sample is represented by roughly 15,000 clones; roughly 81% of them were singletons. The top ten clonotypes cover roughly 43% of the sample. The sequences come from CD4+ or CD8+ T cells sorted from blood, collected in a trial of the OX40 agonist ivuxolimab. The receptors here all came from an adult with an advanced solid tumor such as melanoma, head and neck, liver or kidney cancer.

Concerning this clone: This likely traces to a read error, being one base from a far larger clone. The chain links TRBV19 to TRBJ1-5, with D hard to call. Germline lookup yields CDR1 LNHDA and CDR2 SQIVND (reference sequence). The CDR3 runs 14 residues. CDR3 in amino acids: CARSIEETPRKQHF. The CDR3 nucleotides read TGTGCCCGTAGTATAGAGGAGACACCACGGAAACAGCATTTT. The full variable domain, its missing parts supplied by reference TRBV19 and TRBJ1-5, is DGGITQSPKYLFRKEGQNVTLSCEQNLNHDAMYWYRQDPGQGLRLIYYSQIVNDFQKGDIAEGYSVSREKKESFPLTVTSAQKNPTAFYLCARSIEETPRKQHFGDGTRLSIL.

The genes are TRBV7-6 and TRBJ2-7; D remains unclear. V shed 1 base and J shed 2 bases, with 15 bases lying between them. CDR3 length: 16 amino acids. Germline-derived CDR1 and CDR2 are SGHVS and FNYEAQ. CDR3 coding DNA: TGTGCCAGCAGCTTAGAATCTACAGATGATCCCTACGAGCAGTACTTC. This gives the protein CASSLESTDDPYEQYF.

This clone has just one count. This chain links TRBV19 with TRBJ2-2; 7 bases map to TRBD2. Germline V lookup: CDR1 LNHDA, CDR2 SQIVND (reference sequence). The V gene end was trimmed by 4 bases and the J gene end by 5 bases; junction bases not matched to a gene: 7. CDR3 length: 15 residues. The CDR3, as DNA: TGTGCCAGTAGTAGGGGAGGGAGCGGTACCGGGGAGCTGTTTTTT. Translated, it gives CASSRGGSGTGELFF.

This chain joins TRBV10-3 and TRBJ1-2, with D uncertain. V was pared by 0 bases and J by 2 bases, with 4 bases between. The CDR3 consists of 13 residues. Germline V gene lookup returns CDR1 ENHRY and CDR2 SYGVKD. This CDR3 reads CAISESGNYGYTF. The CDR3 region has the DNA TGTGCCATCAGTGAGTCTGGGAACTATGGCTACACCTTC.

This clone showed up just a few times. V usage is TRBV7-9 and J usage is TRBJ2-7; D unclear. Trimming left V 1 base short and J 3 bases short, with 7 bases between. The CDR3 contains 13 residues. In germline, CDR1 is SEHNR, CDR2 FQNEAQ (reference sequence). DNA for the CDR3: TGTGCCAGCAGCTTAGATCCCCTCTACGAGCAGTACTTC. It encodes CASSLDPLYEQYF.

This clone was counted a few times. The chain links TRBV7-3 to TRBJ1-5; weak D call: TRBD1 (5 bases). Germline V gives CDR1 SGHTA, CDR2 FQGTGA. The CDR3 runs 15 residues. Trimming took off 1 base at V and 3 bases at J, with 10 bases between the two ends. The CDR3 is CASSLSRAHNQPQHF. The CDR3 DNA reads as TGTGCCAGCAGCTTAAGCAGGGCTCACAATCAGCCCCAGCATTTT. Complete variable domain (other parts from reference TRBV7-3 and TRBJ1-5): GAGVSQTPSNKVTEKGKYVELRCDPISGHTALYWYRQSLGQGPEFLIYFQGTGAADDSGLPNDRFFAVRPEGSVSTLKIQRTERGDSAVYLCASSLSRAHNQPQHFGDGTRLSIL.

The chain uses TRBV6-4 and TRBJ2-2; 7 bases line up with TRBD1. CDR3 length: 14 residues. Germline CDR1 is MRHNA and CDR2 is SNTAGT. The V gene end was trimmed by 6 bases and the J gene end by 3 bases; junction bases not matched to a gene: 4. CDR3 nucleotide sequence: TGTGCCAGCAGGACAGGGTCGGACACCGGGGAGCTGTTTTTT. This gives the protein CASRTGSDTGELFF.

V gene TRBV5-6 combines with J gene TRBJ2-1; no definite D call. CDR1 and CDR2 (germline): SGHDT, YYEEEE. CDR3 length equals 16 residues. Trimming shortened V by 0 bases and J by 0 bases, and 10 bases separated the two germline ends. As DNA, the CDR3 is TGTGCCAGCAGCTTGGATCAAGTGAGCTCCTACAATGAGCAGTTCTTC. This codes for CASSLDQVSSYNEQFF.

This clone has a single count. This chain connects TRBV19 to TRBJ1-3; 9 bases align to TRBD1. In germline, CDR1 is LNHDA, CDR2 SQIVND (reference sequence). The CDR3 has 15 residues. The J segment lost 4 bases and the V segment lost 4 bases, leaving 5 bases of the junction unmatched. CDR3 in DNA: TGTGCCAGTAGTAACCGGGACAGGGCCGGAAACACCATATATTTT. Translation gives CASSNRDRAGNTIYF. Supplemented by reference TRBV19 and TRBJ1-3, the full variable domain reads DGGITQSPKYLFRKEGQNVTLSCEQNLNHDAMYWYRQDPGQGLRLIYYSQIVNDFQKGDIAEGYSVSREKKESFPLTVTSAQKNPTAFYLCASSNRDRAGNTIYFGEGSWLTVV.

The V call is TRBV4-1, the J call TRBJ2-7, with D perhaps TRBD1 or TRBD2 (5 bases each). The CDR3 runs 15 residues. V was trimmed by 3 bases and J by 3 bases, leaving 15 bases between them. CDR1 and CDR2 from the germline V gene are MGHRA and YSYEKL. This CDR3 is CASSQGEQGYYEQYF. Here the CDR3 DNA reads TGCGCCAGCAGCCAGGGAGAGCAGGGTTACTACGAGCAGTACTTC.

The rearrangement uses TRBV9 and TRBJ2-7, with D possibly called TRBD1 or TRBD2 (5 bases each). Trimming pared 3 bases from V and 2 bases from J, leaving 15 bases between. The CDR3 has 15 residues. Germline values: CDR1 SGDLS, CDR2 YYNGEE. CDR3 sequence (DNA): TGTGCCAGCAGCGCCTCCGGGACGGCTACCTACGAGCAGTACTTC. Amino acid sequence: CASSASGTATYEQYF.

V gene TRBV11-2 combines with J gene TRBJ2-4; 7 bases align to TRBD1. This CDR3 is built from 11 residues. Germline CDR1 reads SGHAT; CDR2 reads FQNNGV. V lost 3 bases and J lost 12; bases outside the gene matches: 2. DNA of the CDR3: TGTGCCAGCAGCTTGGACAGGCCTCAGTACTTC. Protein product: CASSLDRPQYF.

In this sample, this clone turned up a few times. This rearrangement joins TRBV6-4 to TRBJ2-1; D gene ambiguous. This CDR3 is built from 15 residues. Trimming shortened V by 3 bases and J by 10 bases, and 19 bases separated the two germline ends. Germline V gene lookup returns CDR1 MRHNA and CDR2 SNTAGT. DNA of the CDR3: TGTGCCAGCAGTGAGGGTCTAGACGGCCCCCAAGAGCAGTTCTTC. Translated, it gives CASSEGLDGPQEQFF.

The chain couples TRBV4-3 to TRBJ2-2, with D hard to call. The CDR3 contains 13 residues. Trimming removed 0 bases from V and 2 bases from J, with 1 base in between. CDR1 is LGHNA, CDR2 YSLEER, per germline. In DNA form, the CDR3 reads TGCGCCAGCAGCCAAGACAACACCGGGGAGCTGTTTTTT. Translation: CASSQDNTGELFF.

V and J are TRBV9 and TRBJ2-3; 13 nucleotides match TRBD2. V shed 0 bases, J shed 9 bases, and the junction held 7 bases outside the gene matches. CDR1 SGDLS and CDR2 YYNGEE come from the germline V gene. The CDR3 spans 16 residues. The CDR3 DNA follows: TGTGCCAGCAGCGTAGGTGGGGGACTAGCGGGAAAGACGCAGTATTTT. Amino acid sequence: CASSVGGGLAGKTQYF.

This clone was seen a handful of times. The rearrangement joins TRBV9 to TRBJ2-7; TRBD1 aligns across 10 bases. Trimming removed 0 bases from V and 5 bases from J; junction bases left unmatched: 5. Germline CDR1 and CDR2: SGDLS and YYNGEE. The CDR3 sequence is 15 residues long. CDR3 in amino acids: CASSVEGQGRNEQYF. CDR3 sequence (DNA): TGTGCCAGCAGCGTAGAGGGACAGGGGAGGAACGAGCAGTACTTC.

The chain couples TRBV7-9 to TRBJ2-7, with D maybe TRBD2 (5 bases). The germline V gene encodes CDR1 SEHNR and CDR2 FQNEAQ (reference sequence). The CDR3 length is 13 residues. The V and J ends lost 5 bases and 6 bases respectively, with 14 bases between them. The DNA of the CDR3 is TGTGCCAGCAGCCCCACCGTGGGAGTCGAGCAGTACTTC. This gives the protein CASSPTVGVEQYF.

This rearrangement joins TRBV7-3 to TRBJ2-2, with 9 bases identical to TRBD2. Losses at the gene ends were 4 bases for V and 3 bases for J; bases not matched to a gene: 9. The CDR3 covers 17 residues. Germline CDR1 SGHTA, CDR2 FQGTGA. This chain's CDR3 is CASSSPIAGEHTGELFF. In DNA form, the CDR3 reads TGTGCCAGCAGCTCCCCCATAGCGGGGGAACACACCGGGGAGCTGTTTTTT.

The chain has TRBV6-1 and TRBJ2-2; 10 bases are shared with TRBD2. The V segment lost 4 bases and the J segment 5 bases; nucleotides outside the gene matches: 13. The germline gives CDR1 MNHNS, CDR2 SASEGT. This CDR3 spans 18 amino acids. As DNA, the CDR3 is TGTGCCAGCAGTGGTGGACTAGCGGAAGGGGTACTAACCGGGGAGCTGTTTTTT. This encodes CASSGGLAEGVLTGELFF.

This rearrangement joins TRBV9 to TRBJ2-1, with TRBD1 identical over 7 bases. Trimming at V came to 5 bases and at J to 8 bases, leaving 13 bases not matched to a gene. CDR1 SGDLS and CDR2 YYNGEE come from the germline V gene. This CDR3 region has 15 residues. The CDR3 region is CASSDTGTEADEQFF. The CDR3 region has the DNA TGTGCCAGCAGTGACACCGGGACAGAGGCCGATGAGCAGTTCTTC.

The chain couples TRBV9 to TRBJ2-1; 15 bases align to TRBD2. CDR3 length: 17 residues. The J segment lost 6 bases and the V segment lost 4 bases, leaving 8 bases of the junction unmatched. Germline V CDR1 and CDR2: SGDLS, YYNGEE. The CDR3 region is CASSPGLAGGPVNEQFF. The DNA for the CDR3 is TGTGCCAGCAGCCCGGGACTAGCGGGGGGTCCCGTCAATGAGCAGTTCTTC.

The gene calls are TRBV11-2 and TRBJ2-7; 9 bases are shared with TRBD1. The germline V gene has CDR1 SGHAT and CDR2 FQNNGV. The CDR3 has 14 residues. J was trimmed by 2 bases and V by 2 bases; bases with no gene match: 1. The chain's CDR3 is CASSLRQGAYEQYF. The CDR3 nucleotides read TGTGCCAGCAGCTTAAGACAGGGGGCCTACGAGCAGTACTTC.

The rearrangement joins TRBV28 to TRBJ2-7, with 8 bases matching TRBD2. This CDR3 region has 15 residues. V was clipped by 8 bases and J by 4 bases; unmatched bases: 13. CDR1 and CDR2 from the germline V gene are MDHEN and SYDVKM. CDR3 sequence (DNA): TGTGCCAGCGAGATAGCGGCGGCGGGGGGATACGAGCAGTACTTC. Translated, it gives CASEIAAAGGYEQYF.

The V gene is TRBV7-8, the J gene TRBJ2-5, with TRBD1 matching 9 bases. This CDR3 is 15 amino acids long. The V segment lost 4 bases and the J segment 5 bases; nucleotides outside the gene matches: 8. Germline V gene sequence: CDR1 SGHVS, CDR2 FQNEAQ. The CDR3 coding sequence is TGTGCCAGCAGCTCCCAGGGACAGGGAGGCGAGACCCAGTACTTC. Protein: CASSSQGQGGETQYF.

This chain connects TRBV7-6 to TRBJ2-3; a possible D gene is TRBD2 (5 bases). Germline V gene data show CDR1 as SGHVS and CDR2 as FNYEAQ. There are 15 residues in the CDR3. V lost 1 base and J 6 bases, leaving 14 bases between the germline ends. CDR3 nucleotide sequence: TGTGCCAGCAGCTTAGGGGAGACTGCTGCTGATACGCAGTATTTT. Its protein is CASSLGETAADTQYF.

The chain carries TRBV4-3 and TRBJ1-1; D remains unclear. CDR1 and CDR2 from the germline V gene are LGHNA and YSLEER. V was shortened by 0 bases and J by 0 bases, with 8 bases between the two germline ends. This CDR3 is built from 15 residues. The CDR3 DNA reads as TGCGCCAGCAGCCAAGATGGCCACATGAACACTGAAGCTTTCTTT. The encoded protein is CASSQDGHMNTEAFF.

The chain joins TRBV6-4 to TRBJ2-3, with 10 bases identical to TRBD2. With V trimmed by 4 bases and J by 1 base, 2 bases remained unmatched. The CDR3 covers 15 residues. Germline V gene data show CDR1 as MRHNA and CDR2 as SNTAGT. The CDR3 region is CASSGLAGGTDTQYF. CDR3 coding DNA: TGTGCCAGCAGTGGGCTAGCGGGGGGCACAGATACGCAGTATTTT.

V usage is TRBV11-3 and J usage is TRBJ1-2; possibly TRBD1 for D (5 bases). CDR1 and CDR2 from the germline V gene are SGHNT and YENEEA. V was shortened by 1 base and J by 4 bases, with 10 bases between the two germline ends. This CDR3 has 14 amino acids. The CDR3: CASSLGGDFYGYTF. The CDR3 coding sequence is TGTGCCAGCAGCTTAGGCGGGGACTTCTATGGCTACACCTTC.

This CDR3 reads CASSYYSGTPYNEQFF. In DNA form, the CDR3 reads TGTGCCAGCAGTTATTATAGCGGAACTCCCTACAATGAGCAGTTCTTC. The chain joins TRBV2 to TRBJ2-1; a weak D match, TRBD2 (6 bases). In germline, CDR1 is SNHLY, CDR2 FYNNEI. CDR3 length equals 16 residues. Trimming stripped 5 bases from V and 2 bases from J, with 16 bases between.

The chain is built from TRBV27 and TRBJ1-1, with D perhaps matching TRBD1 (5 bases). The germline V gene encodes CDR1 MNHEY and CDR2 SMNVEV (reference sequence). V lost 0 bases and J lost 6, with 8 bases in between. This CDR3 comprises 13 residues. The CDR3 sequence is CASSLSVGAEAFF. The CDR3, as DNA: TGTGCCAGCAGTTTATCAGTAGGGGCTGAAGCTTTCTTT.

The CDR3 DNA reads as TGTGCCAGCAGTGACTTTTCGTGGTCAGATACGCAGTATTTT. Protein product: CASSDFSWSDTQYF. The chain has TRBV6-4 and TRBJ2-3; the D is unclear. V was clipped by 1 base and J by 4 bases, with 9 bases between them. The CDR3 length is 14 residues. Germline CDR1 is MRHNA and CDR2 is SNTAGT.

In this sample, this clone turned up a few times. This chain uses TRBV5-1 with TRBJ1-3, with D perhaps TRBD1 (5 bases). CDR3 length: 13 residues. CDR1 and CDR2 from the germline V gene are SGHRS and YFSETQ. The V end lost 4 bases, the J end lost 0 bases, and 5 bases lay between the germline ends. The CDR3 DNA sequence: TGCGCCAGCAGCCAGGGCTCTGGAAACACCATATATTTT. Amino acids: CASSQGSGNTIYF.